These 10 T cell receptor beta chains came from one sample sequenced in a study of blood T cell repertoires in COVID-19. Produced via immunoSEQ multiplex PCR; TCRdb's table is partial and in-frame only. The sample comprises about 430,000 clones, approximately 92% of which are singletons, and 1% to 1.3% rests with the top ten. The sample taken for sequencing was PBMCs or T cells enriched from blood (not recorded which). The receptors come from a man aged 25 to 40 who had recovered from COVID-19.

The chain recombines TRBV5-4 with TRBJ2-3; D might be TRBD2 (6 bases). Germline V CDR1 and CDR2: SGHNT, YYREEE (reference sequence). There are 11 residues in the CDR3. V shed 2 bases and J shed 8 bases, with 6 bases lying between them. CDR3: CASSFGGTQYF. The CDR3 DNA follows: TGTGCCAGCAGCTTCGGGGGTACGCAGTATTTT.

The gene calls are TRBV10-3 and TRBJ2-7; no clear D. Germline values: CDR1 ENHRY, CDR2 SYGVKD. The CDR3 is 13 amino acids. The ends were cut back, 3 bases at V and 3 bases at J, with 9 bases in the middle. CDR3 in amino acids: CAISENTRYEQYF. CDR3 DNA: TGTGCCATCAGTGAAAACACCCGCTACGAGCAGTACTTC.

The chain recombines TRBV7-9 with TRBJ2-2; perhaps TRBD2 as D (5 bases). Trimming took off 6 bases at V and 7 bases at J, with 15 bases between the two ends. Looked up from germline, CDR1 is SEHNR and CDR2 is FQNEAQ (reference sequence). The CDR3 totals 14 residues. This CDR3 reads CASSLRGINGELFF. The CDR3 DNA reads TGTGCCAGCAGTCTGAGAGGGATCAACGGGGAGCTGTTTTTT.

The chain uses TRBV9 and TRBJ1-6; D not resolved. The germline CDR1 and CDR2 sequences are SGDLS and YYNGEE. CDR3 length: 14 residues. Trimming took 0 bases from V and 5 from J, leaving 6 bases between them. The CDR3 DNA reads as TGTGCCAGCAGCGTAGAGCCAAATAATTCACCCCTCCACTTT. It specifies CASSVEPNNSPLHF.

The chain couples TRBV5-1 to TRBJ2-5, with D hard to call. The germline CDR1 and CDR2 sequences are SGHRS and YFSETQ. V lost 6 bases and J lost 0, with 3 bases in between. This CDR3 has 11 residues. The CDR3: CASTNQETQYF. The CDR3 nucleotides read TGCGCCAGCACCAACCAAGAGACCCAGTACTTC.

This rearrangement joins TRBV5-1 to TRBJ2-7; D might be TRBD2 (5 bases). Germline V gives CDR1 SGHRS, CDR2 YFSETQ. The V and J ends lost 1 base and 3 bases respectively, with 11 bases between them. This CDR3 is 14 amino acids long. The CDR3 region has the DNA TGCGCCAGCAGCTTGTTAGTCGGAGGCTACGAGCAGTACTTC. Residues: CASSLLVGGYEQYF.

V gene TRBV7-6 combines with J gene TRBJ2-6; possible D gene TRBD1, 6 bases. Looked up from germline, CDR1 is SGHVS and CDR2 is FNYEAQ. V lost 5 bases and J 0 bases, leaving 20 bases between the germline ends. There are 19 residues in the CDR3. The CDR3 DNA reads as TGTGCCAGCAGCCCTCGGGCCGGGACACCTCTCTCTGGGGCCAACGTCCTGACTTTC. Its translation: CASSPRAGTPLSGANVLTF.

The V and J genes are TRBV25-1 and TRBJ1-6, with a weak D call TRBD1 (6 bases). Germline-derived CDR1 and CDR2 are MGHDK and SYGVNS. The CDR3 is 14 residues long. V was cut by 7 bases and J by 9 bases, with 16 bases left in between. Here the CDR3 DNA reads TGTGCCAGCACCCAGACCGGACAGAGTTCACCCCTCCACTTT. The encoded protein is CASTQTGQSSPLHF. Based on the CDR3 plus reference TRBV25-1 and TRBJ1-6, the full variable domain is EADIYQTPRYLVIGTGKKITLECSQTMGHDKMYWYQQDPGMELHLIHYSYGVNSTEKGDLSSESTVSRIRTEHFPLTLESARPSHTSQYLCASTQTGQSSPLHFGNGTRLTVT.

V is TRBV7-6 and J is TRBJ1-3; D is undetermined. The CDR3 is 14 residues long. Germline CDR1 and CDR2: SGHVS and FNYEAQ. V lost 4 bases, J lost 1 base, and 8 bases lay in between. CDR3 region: CASSSPVSGNTIYF. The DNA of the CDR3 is TGTGCCAGCAGCTCTCCCGTTTCTGGAAACACCATATATTTT.

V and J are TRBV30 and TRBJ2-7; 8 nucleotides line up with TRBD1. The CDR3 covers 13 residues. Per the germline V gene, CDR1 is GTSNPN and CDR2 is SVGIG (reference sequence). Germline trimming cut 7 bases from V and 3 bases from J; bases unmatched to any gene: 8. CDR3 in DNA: TGTGCCTCCAGGGCAGGGGGCTTCTACGAGCAGTACTTC. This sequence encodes CASRAGGFYEQYF.